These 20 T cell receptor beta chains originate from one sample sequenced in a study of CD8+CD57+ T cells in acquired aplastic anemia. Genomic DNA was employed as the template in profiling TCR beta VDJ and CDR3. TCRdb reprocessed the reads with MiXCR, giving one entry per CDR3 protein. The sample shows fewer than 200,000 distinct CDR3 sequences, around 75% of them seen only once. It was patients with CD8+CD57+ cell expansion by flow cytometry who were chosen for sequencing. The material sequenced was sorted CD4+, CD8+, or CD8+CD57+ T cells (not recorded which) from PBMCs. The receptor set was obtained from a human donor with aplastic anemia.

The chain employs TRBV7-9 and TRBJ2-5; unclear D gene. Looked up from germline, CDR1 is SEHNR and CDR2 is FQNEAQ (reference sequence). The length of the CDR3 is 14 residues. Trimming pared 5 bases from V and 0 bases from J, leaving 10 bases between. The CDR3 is CASSPVTYQETQYF. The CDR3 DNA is TGTGCCAGCAGCCCCGTCACGTACCAAGAGACCCAGTACTTC.

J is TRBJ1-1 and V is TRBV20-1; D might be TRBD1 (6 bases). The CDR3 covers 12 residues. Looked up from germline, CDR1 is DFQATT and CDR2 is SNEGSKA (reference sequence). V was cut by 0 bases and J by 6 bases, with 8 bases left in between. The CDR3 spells CSAREDSPEAFF. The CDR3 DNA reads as TGCAGTGCTAGAGAGGACAGCCCTGAAGCTTTCTTT.

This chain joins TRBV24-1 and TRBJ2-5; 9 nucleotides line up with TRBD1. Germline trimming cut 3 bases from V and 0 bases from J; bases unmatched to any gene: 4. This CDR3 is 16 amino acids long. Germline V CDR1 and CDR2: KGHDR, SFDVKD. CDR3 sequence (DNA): TGTGCCACCAGTGATATTGGGACAGGGAACCAAGAGACCCAGTACTTC. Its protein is CATSDIGTGNQETQYF.

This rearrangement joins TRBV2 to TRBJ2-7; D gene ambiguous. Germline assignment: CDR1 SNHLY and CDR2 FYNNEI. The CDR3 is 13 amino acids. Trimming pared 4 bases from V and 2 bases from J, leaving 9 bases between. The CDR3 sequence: CASSGLLAYEQYF. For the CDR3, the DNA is TGTGCCAGCAGTGGGTTGCTTGCCTACGAGCAGTACTTC.

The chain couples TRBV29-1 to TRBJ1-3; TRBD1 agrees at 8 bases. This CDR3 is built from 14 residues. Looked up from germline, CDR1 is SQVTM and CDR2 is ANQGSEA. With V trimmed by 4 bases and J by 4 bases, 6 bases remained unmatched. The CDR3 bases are TGCAGCGTTGCGCAGGGGGCTTCGGGAAACACCATATATTTT. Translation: CSVAQGASGNTIYF.

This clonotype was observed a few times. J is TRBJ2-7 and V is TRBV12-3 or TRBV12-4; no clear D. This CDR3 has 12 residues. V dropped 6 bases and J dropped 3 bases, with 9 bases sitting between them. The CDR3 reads CASSPILYEQYF. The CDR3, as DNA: TGTGCCAGCAGCCCAATTCTCTACGAGCAGTACTTC.

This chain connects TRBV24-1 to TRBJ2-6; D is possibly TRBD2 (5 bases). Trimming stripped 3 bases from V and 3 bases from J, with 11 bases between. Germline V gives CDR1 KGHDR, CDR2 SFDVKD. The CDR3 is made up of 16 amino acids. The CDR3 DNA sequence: TGTGCCACCAGTGATCCTGCCGGGGTTGGGGCCAACGTCCTGACTTTC. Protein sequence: CATSDPAGVGANVLTF.

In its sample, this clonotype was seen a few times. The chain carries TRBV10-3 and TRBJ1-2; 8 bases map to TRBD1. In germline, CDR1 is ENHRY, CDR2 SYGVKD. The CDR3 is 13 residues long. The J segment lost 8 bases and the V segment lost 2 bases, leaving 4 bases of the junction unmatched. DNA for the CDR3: TGTGCCATCAGTGAGGAACAGGGGGGCGGCTACACCTTC. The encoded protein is CAISEEQGGGYTF.

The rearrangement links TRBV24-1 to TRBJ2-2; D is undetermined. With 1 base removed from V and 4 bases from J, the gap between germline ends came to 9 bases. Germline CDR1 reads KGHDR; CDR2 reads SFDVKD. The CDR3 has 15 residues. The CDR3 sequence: CATSDFRAGTGELFF. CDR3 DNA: TGTGCCACCAGTGATTTTCGGGCAGGCACCGGGGAGCTGTTTTTT.

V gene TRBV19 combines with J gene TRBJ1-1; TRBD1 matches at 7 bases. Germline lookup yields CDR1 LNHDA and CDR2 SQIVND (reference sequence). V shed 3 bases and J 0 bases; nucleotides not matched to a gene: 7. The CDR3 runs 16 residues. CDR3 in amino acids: CASSIMQGGMNTEAFF. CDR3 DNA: TGTGCCAGTAGTATTATGCAGGGGGGCATGAACACTGAAGCTTTCTTT. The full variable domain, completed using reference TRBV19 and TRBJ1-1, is DGGITQSPKYLFRKEGQNVTLSCEQNLNHDAMYWYRQDPGQGLRLIYYSQIVNDFQKGDIAEGYSVSREKKESFPLTVTSAQKNPTAFYLCASSIMQGGMNTEAFFGQGTRLTVV.

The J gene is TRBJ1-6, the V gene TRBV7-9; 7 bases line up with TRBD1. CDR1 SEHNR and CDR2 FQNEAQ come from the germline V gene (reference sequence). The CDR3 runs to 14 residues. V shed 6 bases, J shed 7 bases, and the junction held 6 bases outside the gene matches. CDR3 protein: CASSKGAGNSPLHF. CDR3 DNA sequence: TGTGCCAGCAGTAAGGGGGCCGGGAATTCACCCCTCCACTTT. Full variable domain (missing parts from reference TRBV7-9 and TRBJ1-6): DTGVSQNPRHKITKRGQNVTFRCDPISEHNRLYWYRQTLGQGPEFLTYFQNEAQLEKSRLLSDRFSAERPKGSFSTLEIQRTEQGDSAMYLCASSKGAGNSPLHFGNGTRLTVT.

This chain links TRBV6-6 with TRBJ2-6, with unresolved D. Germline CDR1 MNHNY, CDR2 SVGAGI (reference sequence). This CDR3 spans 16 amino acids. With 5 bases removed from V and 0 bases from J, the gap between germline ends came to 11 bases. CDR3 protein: CASSPTLNSGANVLTF. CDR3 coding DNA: TGTGCCAGCAGTCCGACACTGAACTCTGGGGCCAACGTCCTGACTTTC.

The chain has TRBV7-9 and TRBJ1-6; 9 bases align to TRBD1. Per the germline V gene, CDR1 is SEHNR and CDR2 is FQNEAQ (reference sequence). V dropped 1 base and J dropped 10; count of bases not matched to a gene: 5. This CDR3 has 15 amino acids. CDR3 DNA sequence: TGTGCCAGCAGCTTAGAAATGGGACAGGGCTCACCCCTCCACTTT. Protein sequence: CASSLEMGQGSPLHF.

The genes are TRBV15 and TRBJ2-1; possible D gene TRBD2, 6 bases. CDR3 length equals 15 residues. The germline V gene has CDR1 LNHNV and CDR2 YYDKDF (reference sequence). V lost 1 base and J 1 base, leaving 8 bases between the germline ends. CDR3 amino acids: CATSRVAGSYNEQFF. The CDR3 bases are TGTGCCACCAGCAGAGTCGCGGGGTCCTACAATGAGCAGTTCTTC.

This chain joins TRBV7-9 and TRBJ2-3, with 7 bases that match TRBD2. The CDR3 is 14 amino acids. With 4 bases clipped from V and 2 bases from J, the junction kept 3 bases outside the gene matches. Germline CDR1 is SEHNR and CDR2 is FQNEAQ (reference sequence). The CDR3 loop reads CASSSSGNTDTQYF. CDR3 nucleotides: TGTGCCAGCAGCTCCAGCGGGAACACAGATACGCAGTATTTT. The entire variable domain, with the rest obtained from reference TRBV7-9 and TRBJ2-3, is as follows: DTGVSQNPRHKITKRGQNVTFRCDPISEHNRLYWYRQTLGQGPEFLTYFQNEAQLEKSRLLSDRFSAERPKGSFSTLEIQRTEQGDSAMYLCASSSSGNTDTQYFGPGTRLTVL.

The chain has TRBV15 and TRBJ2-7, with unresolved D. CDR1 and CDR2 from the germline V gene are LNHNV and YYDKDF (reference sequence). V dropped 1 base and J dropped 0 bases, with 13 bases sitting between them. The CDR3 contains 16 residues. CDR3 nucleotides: TGTGCCACCAGCAGAGTGATGACGGGCGGCTCCTACGAGCAGTACTTC. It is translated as CATSRVMTGGSYEQYF. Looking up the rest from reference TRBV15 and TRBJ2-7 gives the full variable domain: DAMVIQNPRYQVTQFGKPVTLSCSQTLNHNVMYWYQQKSSQAPKLLFHYYDKDFNNEADTPDNFQSRRPNTSFCFLDIRSPGLGDTAMYLCATSRVMTGGSYEQYFGPGTRLTVT.

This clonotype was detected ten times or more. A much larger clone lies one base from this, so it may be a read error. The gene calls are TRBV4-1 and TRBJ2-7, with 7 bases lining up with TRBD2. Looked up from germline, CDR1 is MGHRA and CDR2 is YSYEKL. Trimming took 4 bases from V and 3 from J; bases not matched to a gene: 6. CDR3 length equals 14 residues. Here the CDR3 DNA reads TGCGCCAGCAGCCCGGTGCGGGGGAACTACGAGCAGTACTTC. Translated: CASSPVRGNYEQYF.

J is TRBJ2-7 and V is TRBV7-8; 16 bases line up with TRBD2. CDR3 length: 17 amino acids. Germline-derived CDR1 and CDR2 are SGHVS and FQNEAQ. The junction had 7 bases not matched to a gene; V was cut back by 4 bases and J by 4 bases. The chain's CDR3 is CASSSQGLAGGIYEQYF. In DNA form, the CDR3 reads TGTGCCAGCAGCTCACAGGGACTAGCGGGGGGGATATACGAGCAGTACTTC. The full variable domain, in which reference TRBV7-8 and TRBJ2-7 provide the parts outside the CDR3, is GAGVSQSPRYKVAKRGQDVALRCDPISGHVSLFWYQQALGQGPEFLTYFQNEAQLDKSGLPSDRFFAERPEGSVSTLKIQRTQQEDSAVYLCASSSQGLAGGIYEQYFGPGTRLTVT.

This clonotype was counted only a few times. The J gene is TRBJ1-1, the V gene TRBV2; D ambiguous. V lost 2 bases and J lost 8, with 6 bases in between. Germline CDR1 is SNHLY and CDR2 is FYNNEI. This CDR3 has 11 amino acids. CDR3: CASSEWVEAFF. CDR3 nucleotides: TGTGCCAGCAGTGAATGGGTAGAAGCTTTCTTT.

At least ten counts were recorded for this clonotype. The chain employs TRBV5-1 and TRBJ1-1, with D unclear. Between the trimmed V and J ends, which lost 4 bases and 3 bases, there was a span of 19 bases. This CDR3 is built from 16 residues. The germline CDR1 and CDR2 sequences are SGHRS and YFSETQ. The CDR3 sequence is CASSRYGSIPDTEAFF. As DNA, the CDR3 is TGCGCCAGCAGCCGTTACGGCTCGATCCCCGACACTGAAGCTTTCTTT. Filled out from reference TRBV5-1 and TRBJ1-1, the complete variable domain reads KAGVTQTPRYLIKTRGQQVTLSCSPISGHRSVSWYQQTPGQGLQFLFEYFSETQRNKGNFPGRFSGRQFSNSRSEMNVSTLELGDSALYLCASSRYGSIPDTEAFFGQGTRLTVV.